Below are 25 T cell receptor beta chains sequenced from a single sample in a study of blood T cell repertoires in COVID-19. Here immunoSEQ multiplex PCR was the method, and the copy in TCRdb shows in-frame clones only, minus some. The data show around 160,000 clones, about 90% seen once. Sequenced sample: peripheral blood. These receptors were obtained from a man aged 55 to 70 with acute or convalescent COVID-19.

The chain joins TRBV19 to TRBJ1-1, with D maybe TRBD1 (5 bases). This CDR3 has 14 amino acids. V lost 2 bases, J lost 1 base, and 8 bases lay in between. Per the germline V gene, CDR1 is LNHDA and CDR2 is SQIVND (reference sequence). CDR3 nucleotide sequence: TGTGCCAGTAGTATACAGGGCGGGAACACTGAAGCTTTCTTT. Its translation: CASSIQGGNTEAFF.

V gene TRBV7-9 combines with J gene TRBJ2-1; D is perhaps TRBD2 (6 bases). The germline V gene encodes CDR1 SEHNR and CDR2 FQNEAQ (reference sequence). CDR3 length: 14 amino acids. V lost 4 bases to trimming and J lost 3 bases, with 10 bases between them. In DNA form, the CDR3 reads TGTGCCAGCAGCTACGGGGGTGTCTACAATGAGCAGTTCTTC. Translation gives CASSYGGVYNEQFF.

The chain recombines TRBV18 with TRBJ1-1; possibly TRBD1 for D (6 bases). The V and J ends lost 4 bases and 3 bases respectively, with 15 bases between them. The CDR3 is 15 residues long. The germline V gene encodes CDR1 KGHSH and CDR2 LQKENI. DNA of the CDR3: TGTGCCAGCTCACTAAAGGGACACGAGGACACTGAAGCTTTCTTT. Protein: CASSLKGHEDTEAFF.

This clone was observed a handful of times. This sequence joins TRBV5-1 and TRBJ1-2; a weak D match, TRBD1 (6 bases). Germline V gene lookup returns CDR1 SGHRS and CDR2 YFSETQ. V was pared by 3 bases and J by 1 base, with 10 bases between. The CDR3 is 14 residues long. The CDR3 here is CASSWVDSNYGYTF. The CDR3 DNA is TGCGCCAGCAGCTGGGTGGACAGTAACTATGGCTACACCTTC.

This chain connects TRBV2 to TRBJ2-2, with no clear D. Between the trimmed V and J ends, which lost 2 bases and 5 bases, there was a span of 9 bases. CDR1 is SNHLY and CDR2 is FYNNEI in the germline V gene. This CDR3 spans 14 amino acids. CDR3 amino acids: CASSEPPPTGELFF. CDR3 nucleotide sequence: TGTGCCAGCAGTGAACCCCCCCCGACCGGGGAGCTGTTTTTT.

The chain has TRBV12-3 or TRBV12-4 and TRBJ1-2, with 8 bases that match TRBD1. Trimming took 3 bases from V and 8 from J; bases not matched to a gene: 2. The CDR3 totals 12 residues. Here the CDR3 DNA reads TGTGCCAGCAGTTTTACAGGGGGAGGCTACACCTTC. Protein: CASSFTGGGYTF.

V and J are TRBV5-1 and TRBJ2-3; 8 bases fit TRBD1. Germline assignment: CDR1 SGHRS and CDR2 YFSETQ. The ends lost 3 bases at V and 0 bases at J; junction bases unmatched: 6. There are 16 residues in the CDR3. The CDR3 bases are TGCGCCAGCAGCTCCTCGACAGGGGTAAGCACAGATACGCAGTATTTT. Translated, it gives CASSSSTGVSTDTQYF.

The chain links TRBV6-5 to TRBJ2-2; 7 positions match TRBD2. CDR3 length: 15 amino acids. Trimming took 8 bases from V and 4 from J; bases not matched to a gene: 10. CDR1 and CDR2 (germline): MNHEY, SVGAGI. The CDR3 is CASGSGGGATGELFF. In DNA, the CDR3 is TGTGCCAGCGGATCCGGGGGAGGGGCCACCGGGGAGCTGTTTTTT.

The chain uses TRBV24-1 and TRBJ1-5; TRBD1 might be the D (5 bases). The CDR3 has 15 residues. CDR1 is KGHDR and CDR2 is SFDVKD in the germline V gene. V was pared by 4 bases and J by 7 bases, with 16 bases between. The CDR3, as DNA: TGTGCCACCAGTGACGCCCGACAGTCTGAACAGCCCCAGCATTTT. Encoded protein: CATSDARQSEQPQHF.

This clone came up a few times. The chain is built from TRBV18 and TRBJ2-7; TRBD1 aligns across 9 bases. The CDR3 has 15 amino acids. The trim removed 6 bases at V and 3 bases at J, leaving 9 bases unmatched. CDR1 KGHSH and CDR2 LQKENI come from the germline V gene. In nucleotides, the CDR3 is TGTGCCAGCTCTCCGACCGGGACAGGGATCTACGAGCAGTACTTC. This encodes CASSPTGTGIYEQYF.

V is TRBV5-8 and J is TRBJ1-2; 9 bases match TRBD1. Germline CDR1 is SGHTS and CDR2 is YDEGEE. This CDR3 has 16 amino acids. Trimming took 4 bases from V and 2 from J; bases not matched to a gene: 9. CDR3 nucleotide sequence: TGTGCCAGCAGCCTGGGACAGGGACGGTTCAACTATGGCTACACCTTC. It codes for CASSLGQGRFNYGYTF.

The CDR3, as DNA: TGTGCCAGCTCCCATGTCCAAACGGGGGGCGGTAGGTACGAGCAGTACTTC. This sequence encodes CASSHVQTGGGRYEQYF. This chain connects TRBV27 to TRBJ2-7, with D maybe TRBD2 (7 bases). Per germline, CDR1 MNHEY and CDR2 SMNVEV (reference sequence). Trimming took off 8 bases at V and 4 bases at J, with 27 bases between the two ends. This CDR3 has 17 amino acids.

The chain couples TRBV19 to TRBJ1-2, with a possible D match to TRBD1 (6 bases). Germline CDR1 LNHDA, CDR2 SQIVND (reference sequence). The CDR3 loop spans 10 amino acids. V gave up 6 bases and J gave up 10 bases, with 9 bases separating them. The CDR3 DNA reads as TGTGCCAGTAGAGACAGGAACTACACCTTC. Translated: CASRDRNYTF.

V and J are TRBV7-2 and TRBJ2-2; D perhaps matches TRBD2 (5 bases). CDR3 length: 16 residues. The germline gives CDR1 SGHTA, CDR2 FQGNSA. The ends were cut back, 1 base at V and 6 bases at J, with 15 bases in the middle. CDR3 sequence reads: CASSLVAARDSGELFF. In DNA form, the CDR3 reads TGTGCCAGCAGCTTAGTCGCGGCCCGGGATTCCGGGGAGCTGTTTTTT.

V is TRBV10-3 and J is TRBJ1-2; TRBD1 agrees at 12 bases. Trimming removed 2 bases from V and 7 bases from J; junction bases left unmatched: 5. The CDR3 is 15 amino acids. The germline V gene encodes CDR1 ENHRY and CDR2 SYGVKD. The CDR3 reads CAISEPGQGAIGYTF. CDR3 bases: TGTGCCATCAGTGAGCCGGGACAGGGGGCGATTGGCTACACCTTC.

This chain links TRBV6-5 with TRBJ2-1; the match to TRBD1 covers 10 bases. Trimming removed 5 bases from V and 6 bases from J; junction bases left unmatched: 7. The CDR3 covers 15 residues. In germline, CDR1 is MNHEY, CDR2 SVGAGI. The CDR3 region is CASSKGQGIPNEQFF. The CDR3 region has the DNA TGTGCCAGCAGTAAGGGACAGGGGATACCCAATGAGCAGTTCTTC.

The CDR3 DNA reads TGTGCCAGCAGCTTGACCGCGAGGAGGGGAAACACCATATATTTT. It encodes CASSLTARRGNTIYF. J is TRBJ1-3 and V is TRBV7-9, with D unclear. The CDR3 has 15 amino acids. Trimming stripped 3 bases from V and 4 bases from J, with 13 bases between. Germline V lookup: CDR1 SEHNR, CDR2 FQNEAQ (reference sequence).

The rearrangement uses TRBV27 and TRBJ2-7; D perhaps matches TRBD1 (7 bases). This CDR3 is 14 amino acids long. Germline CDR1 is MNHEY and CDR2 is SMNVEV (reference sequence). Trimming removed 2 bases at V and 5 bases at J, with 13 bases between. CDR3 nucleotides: TGTGCCAGCAGTTTAATTGACAGGGAGGACGAGCAGTACTTC. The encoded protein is CASSLIDREDEQYF.

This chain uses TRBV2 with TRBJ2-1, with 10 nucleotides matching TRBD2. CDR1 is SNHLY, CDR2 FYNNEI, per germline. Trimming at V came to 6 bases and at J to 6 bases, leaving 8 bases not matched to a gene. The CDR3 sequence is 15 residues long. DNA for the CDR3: TGTGCCAGCAGCTTCAAGCGGGGGGGCGGCAATGAGCAGTTCTTC. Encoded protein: CASSFKRGGGNEQFF.

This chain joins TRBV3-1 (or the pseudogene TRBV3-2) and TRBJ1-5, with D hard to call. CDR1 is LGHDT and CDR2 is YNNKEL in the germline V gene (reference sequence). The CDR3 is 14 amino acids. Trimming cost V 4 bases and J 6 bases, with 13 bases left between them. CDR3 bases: TGTGCCAGCAGCCCCAACAGACCCTCTCAGCCCCAGCATTTT. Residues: CASSPNRPSQPQHF.

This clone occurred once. CDR3 bases: TGCAGCGTTGAAGACGACAGGGGGCTCGGCTACACCTTC. It encodes CSVEDDRGLGYTF. This rearrangement joins TRBV29-1 to TRBJ1-2, with 10 bases lining up with TRBD1. J was trimmed by 8 bases and V by 0 bases; bases with no gene match: 3. Germline V CDR1 and CDR2: SQVTM, ANQGSEA. This CDR3 has 13 amino acids.

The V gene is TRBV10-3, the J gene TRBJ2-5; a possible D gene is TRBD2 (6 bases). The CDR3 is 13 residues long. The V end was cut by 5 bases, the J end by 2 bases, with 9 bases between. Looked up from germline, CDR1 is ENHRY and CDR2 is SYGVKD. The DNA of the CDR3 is TGTGCCATCAGTTCCGGGAGTCAAGAGACCCAGTACTTC. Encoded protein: CAISSGSQETQYF.

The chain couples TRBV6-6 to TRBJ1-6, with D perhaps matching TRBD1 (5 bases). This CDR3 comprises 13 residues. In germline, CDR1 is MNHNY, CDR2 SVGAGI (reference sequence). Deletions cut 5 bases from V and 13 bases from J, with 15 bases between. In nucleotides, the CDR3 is TGTGCCAGCAGTCCGACGGGACTTTCGCCCCTCCACTTT. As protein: CASSPTGLSPLHF.

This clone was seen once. The CDR3 sequence: CSGSMNTEAFF. CDR3 DNA: TGCAGTGGGAGCATGAACACTGAAGCTTTCTTT. V gene TRBV20-1 combines with J gene TRBJ1-1; the D is unclear. Germline V gene data show CDR1 as DFQATT and CDR2 as SNEGSKA (reference sequence). The CDR3 loop spans 11 amino acids. The V end lost 7 bases, the J end lost 0 bases, and 6 bases lay between the germline ends.

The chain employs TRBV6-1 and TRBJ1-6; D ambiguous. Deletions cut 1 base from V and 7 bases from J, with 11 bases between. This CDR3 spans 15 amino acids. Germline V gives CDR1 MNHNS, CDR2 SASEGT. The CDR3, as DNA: TGTGCCAGCAGTGAAGACACGTACAGAAATTCACCCCTCCACTTT. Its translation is CASSEDTYRNSPLHF.